This entry is about one TCR beta chain. Its antigen is undetermined. Using immunoSEQ multiplex PCR, the repertoire was profiled, and TCRdb retains in-frame clones only, with some absent. The sample includes about 30,000 clones, about four fifths of them seen just once. Time point defined: week 5, during vaccination. In every dose of vaccine, 300 ug of mutant IDH1 20-mer peptide was given alongside topical imiquimod. New IDH1-mutant, ATRX-lost WHO grade 3 or 4 astrocytomas occurred in donors. These data are taken from a study of a mutant IDH1 vaccine in newly diagnosed glioma. Study as a whole: Administration of eight vaccinations to patients took place in weeks 1, 3, 5, 7, 11, 15, 19, 23. Vaccines were first given 4-6 weeks after radiotherapy alone, or with temozolomide cycles. Treated patients, 62.5% male and roughly 40% female, averaged roughly 43 years of age.

This CDR3 comprises 17 residues. The germline V gene has CDR1 MNHEY and CDR2 SMNVEV (reference sequence). Trimming stripped 2 bases from V and 4 bases from J, with 18 bases between. The material was PBMCs, obtained from a glioma patient whose treatment included an IDH1 peptide vaccine. This receptor was taken from a man aged 25 to 40 with glioma. The chain recombines TRBV27 with TRBJ2-1, with TRBD1 as a possible D gene (6 bases). The CDR3 region is CASSLGLAGGLYNEQFF. The DNA of the CDR3 is TGTGCCAGCAGTTTAGGATTGGCTGGGGGCCTATACAATGAGCAGTTCTTC.